These T cell receptor beta chains were read from a single sample in a study of shared clonotypes between healthy human individuals. Profiled with immunoSEQ multiplex PCR; TCRdb holds only in-frame clones, not every one. Of 450,000 to 500,000 clones listed, 76% were seen once; the top ten hold under 15%. Specimen: PBMCs. The receptors derive from a woman between 40 and 55 years old in good health. Some clones in this sample may be carry-over from other donors' samples. The CDR3 runs from the conserved cysteine through the conserved F or W. A D gene is named only where the DNA matches it firmly. Size is stated for part of the rows, as once, few or many counts, or as a class when the clone is expanded.

J gene	V gene	clone size	D gene	CDR3 DNA	CDR3 protein
TRBJ1-2	TRBV13	NA	TRBD1	TGTGCCAGCAGCTTAAAGGACAGGGGCTATGGCTACACCTTC	CASSLKDRGYGYTF
TRBJ2-7	TRBV7-3	few	TRBD2	TGTGCCAGCAGCTTAGTGGGAGGGGCCGAGCAGTACTTC	CASSLVGGAEQYF
TRBJ1-1	TRBV6-4	NA	TRBD1	TGTGCCAGCAGCTCCGGGACAGGGGGAACTGAAGCTTTCTTT	CASSSGTGGTEAFF
TRBJ2-3	TRBV5-1	once	NA	TGCGCCAGCAGCTTGGCCCCTCTCGGGGCCTCAGGGACGCAGTATTTT	CASSLAPLGASGTQYF
TRBJ1-5	TRBV7-8	NA	TRBD1	TGTGCCAGCAGCGCCCAAGGACAGGGGGCTTATCAGCCCCAGCATTTT	CASSAQGQGAYQPQHF
TRBJ1-3	TRBV18	NA	NA	TGTGCCAGCTCACCGCCCGGGCAGGGGAGAAACACCATATATTTT	CASSPPGQGRNTIYF
TRBJ2-7	TRBV6-5	once	NA	TGTGCCAGCAGAGGGCAGGGGACCTACGAGCAGTACTTC	CASRGQGTYEQYF
TRBJ2-7	TRBV29-1	NA	NA	TGCAGCGTTGGGCACTACTACGAGCAGTACTTC	CSVGHYYEQYF
TRBJ1-1	TRBV28	NA	NA	TGTGGCGTAAAAGGCACTGAAGCTTTCTTT	CGVKGTEAFF
TRBJ2-7	TRBV18	NA	NA	TGTGCCAGCTCACCACCGTCCGCGGAGCCTAGCTCCTACGAGCAGTACTTC	CASSPPSAEPSSYEQYF